These 26 T cell receptor beta chains came from one sample sequenced in a study of cytomegalovirus exposure and HLA in healthy donors. Use of 60 Vbeta and 13 Jbeta primers characterized the PCR. This table comes from immunoSEQ multiplex PCR, and its TCRdb copy is limited to in-frame clones, with some not included. The sample includes around 40,000 clones, roughly 80% seen only once; the top ten take 1.4%. Material: PBMCs. These receptors originate from a man aged 30 to 45 in good health and CMV-seronegative.

The gene calls are TRBV10-1 and TRBJ1-1; weak D call: TRBD1 (6 bases). There are 13 residues in the CDR3. Per germline, CDR1 WNHNN and CDR2 SYGVQD (reference sequence). Between the trimmed V and J ends, which lost 8 bases and 7 bases, there was a span of 17 bases. CDR3 protein: CASQAHRELEAFF. The CDR3 DNA reads TGCGCCAGCCAAGCCCACAGGGAACTTGAAGCTTTCTTT.

The sample holds one count of this clone. The chain combines TRBV6-6 with TRBJ1-1, with D perhaps TRBD1 (5 bases). Looked up from germline, CDR1 is MNHNY and CDR2 is SVGAGI (reference sequence). V was clipped by 7 bases and J by 1 base, with 10 bases between them. CDR3 length: 13 amino acids. The CDR3: CASTTGGNTEAFF. For the CDR3, the DNA is TGTGCCAGCACCACAGGCGGGAACACTGAAGCTTTCTTT.

V gene TRBV19 combines with J gene TRBJ2-1, with TRBD2 as a possible D gene (5 bases). CDR1 LNHDA and CDR2 SQIVND come from the germline V gene (reference sequence). The CDR3 spans 14 residues. Trimming removed 4 bases from V and 3 bases from J, with 10 bases in between. The CDR3 is CASSSGLYYNEQFF. CDR3 bases: TGTGCCAGTAGTAGCGGGCTCTACTACAATGAGCAGTTCTTC.

In its sample, this clone was seen once. This rearrangement joins TRBV6-6 to TRBJ2-2, with 8 nucleotides matching TRBD1. Trimming cost V 8 bases and J 7 bases; bases outside gene matches: 15. The germline V gene encodes CDR1 MNHNY and CDR2 SVGAGI (reference sequence). The CDR3 covers 16 residues. CDR3 region: CASHDGQGAIHGELFF. CDR3 DNA sequence: TGTGCCAGCCATGACGGGCAGGGGGCGATTCACGGGGAGCTGTTTTTT.

A few counts support this clone. The junction shows a germline mismatch at one end, possibly a read error. The V gene is TRBV7-9, the J gene TRBJ2-7; D is unclear. CDR1 is SEHNR and CDR2 is FQNEAQ in the germline V gene (reference sequence). This CDR3 spans 11 amino acids. The CDR3 is CSSEKGGEQYF. The CDR3 DNA follows: TGTTCCAGCGAAAAAGGCGGCGAGCAGTACTTC.

CDR3 protein: CASSLKVSRANEQFF. In DNA form, the CDR3 reads TGTGCCAGCAGTTTAAAAGTCTCCCGAGCCAATGAGCAGTTCTTC. This chain joins TRBV28 and TRBJ2-1; D call uncertain. Per germline, CDR1 MDHEN and CDR2 SYDVKM. The V end was cut by 2 bases, the J end by 6 bases, with 14 bases between. The CDR3 covers 15 residues.

The chain links TRBV5-1 to TRBJ1-1; maybe TRBD1 (6 bases). Germline V gives CDR1 SGHRS, CDR2 YFSETQ. The CDR3 covers 14 residues. Trimming stripped 0 bases from V and 0 bases from J, with 6 bases between. The CDR3 DNA follows: TGCGCCAGCAGCTTGGGGACAGTGAACACTGAAGCTTTCTTT. It encodes CASSLGTVNTEAFF.

This chain connects TRBV10-3 to TRBJ2-6; 8 bases agree with TRBD1. V was pared by 0 bases and J by 0 bases, with 7 bases of the junction left unmatched. From germline, CDR1 is ENHRY and CDR2 SYGVKD. The CDR3 is made up of 19 amino acids. The CDR3 sequence is CAISESRGRRGSGANVLTF. For the CDR3, the DNA is TGTGCCATCAGTGAGTCCAGGGGGCGGAGAGGCTCTGGGGCCAACGTCCTGACTTTC.

The DNA of the CDR3 is TGTGCCACCAGCTGGGACAGGGAGCCTTCTGGCTACACCTTC. Its translation: CATSWDREPSGYTF. J is TRBJ1-2 and V is TRBV15; 9 nucleotides align to TRBD1. The CDR3 runs 14 residues. Per the germline V gene, CDR1 is LNHNV and CDR2 is YYDKDF (reference sequence). V lost 5 bases, J lost 7 bases, and 8 bases stayed unmatched.

The J gene is TRBJ2-5, the V gene TRBV10-2; D possibly corresponds to TRBD1 (5 bases). Matching the DNA end better, TRBJ2-7 makes the J call doubtful. The length of the CDR3 is 13 residues. The V gene's germline CDR1 is WSHSY and CDR2 SAAADI. This chain's CDR3 is CASRQTVSYEQYF. The CDR3 region has the DNA TGCGCCAGCAGGCAGACAGTCTCCTACGAGCAGTACTTC.

This rearrangement joins TRBV18 to TRBJ2-1; 8 nucleotides align to TRBD1. Germline V CDR1 and CDR2: KGHSH, LQKENI. The V segment lost 0 bases and the J segment 5 bases; nucleotides outside the gene matches: 3. This CDR3 is 15 amino acids long. CDR3 in amino acids: CASSPPLQGDNEQFF. CDR3 in DNA: TGTGCCAGCTCACCACCGTTACAGGGGGACAATGAGCAGTTCTTC.

The V call is TRBV2, the J call TRBJ2-7, with TRBD2 matching 7 bases. CDR3 size: 14 residues. Germline V CDR1 and CDR2: SNHLY, FYNNEI. J was trimmed by 2 bases and V by 6 bases; bases with no gene match: 7. CDR3 sequence reads: CASSRRLAAYEQYF. In DNA, the CDR3 is TGTGCCAGCAGCCGCAGGCTAGCGGCCTACGAGCAGTACTTC. Full variable domain (remainder filled in from reference TRBV2 and TRBJ2-7): EPEVTQTPSHQVTQMGQEVILRCVPISNHLYFYWYRQILGQKVEFLVSFYNNEISEKSEIFDDQFSVERPDGSNFTLKIRSTKLEDSAMYFCASSRRLAAYEQYFGPGTRLTVT.

The V call is TRBV6-1, the J call TRBJ2-5, with TRBD2 as a possible D gene (5 bases). V gave up 2 bases and J gave up 0 bases, with 10 bases separating them. CDR1 is MNHNS, CDR2 SASEGT, per germline. This CDR3 is built from 15 residues. CDR3 bases: TGTGCCAGCAGTGAACTCGCCGGGAACCAAGAGACCCAGTACTTC. Protein product: CASSELAGNQETQYF.

This clone turned up a few times. This sequence joins TRBV9 and TRBJ1-6; no definite D call. V was clipped by 0 bases and J by 5 bases, with 3 bases between them. CDR1 and CDR2 from the germline V gene are SGDLS and YYNGEE. There are 13 residues in the CDR3. The CDR3 DNA is TGTGCCAGCAGCGTAGCTAATAATTCACCCCTCCACTTT. Its protein is CASSVANNSPLHF. Full variable domain (rest looked up from reference TRBV9 and TRBJ1-6): DSGVTQTPKHLITATGQRVTLRCSPRSGDLSVYWYQQSLDQGLQFLIQYYNGEERAKGNILERFSAQQFPDLHSELNLSSLELGDSALYFCASSVANNSPLHFGNGTRLTVT.

The rearrangement uses TRBV30 and TRBJ2-7; 8 bases are shared with TRBD1. The CDR3 is 18 amino acids. The V gene end was trimmed by 2 bases and the J gene end by 2 bases; junction bases not matched to a gene: 17. Germline assignment: CDR1 GTSNPN and CDR2 SVGIG (reference sequence). The CDR3 loop is CAWSSLWELGQAAYEQYF. Here the CDR3 DNA reads TGTGCCTGGAGTAGTTTATGGGAACTGGGACAGGCCGCCTACGAGCAGTACTTC.

The rearrangement links TRBV7-2 to TRBJ2-7; 14 positions match TRBD2. The V segment lost 4 bases and the J segment 6 bases; nucleotides outside the gene matches: 5. CDR3 length: 15 amino acids. Germline CDR1 and CDR2: SGHTA and FQGNSA. CDR3 nucleotide sequence: TGTGCCAGCAGCTCCGGACTAGCGGGAGGAGGCGAGCAGTACTTC. Translated, it gives CASSSGLAGGGEQYF.

This chain joins TRBV30 and TRBJ1-2; tentatively, D is TRBD1 (6 bases). Germline V gene data show CDR1 as GTSNPN and CDR2 as SVGIG (reference sequence). Trimming took 6 bases from V and 0 from J, leaving 11 bases between them. The CDR3 is 13 residues long. The CDR3 loop reads CACRQAANYGYTF. The CDR3, as DNA: TGTGCCTGCCGACAGGCAGCTAACTATGGCTACACCTTC.

In nucleotides, the CDR3 is TGTGCCAGCTCAGGGACAGGGGCGAACACTGAAGCTTTCTTT. Protein product: CASSGTGANTEAFF. The chain is built from TRBV18 and TRBJ1-1; 10 bases map to TRBD1. CDR3 length: 14 residues. Germline V gene sequence: CDR1 KGHSH, CDR2 LQKENI. After removal of 5 bases from V and 1 base from J, the junction contained 1 base not matched to a gene.

CDR3 coding DNA: TGTGCCAGCAGCAAGAATCCCGGGACAGGCCTGTATGGCTACACCTTC. Encoded protein: CASSKNPGTGLYGYTF. This chain links TRBV7-9 with TRBJ1-2; 8 bases map to TRBD1. Germline V CDR1 and CDR2: SEHNR, FQNEAQ (reference sequence). The J segment lost 5 bases and the V segment lost 5 bases, leaving 13 bases of the junction unmatched. The CDR3 is made up of 16 amino acids.

The table lists this clone with a count of one. The rearrangement links TRBV9 to TRBJ2-7, with 7 bases matching TRBD2. After removal of 4 bases from V and 4 bases from J, the junction contained 8 bases not matched to a gene. The CDR3 spans 14 residues. The V gene's germline CDR1 is SGDLS and CDR2 YYNGEE. The CDR3 here is CASSPGTNRYEQYF. CDR3 in DNA: TGTGCCAGCAGCCCCGGGACTAACCGATACGAGCAGTACTTC.

V and J are TRBV5-6 and TRBJ2-5, with 7 bases matching TRBD2. Germline V gene sequence: CDR1 SGHDT, CDR2 YYEEEE. V shed 1 base, J shed 0 bases, and the junction held 9 bases outside the gene matches. The CDR3 runs to 17 residues. CDR3 DNA: TGTGCCAGCAGCTTGTGGGGGGGAGGAGCGTACCAAGAGACCCAGTACTTC. It translates to CASSLWGGGAYQETQYF.

The rearrangement uses TRBV7-9 and TRBJ2-7, with D possibly being TRBD1 (5 bases). Germline V CDR1 and CDR2: SEHNR, FQNEAQ (reference sequence). The V end lost 2 bases, the J end lost 0 bases, and 17 bases lay between the germline ends. The CDR3 runs 17 residues. CDR3 region: CASSLLSWQGSSYEQYF. The CDR3 nucleotides are TGTGCCAGCAGCTTATTGTCATGGCAGGGCAGCTCCTACGAGCAGTACTTC.

This chain joins TRBV5-6 and TRBJ2-7; D not certain. Germline V gene data show CDR1 as SGHDT and CDR2 as YYEEEE. Trimming took off 0 bases at V and 0 bases at J, with 4 bases between the two ends. This CDR3 contains 13 residues. CDR3 in amino acids: CASSLAHSYEQYF. Written as DNA, the CDR3 is TGTGCCAGCAGCTTGGCCCACTCCTACGAGCAGTACTTC.

The chain employs TRBV25-1 and TRBJ2-1; TRBD2 matches at 8 bases. This CDR3 is 16 amino acids long. V gave up 2 bases and J gave up 9 bases; unmatched junction bases: 12. CDR1 MGHDK and CDR2 SYGVNS come from the germline V gene. CDR3 sequence (DNA): TGTGCCAGCAGTGAAGCTATAGCTGGGGCGGGAGGTGAGCAGTTCTTC. Translation gives CASSEAIAGAGGEQFF.

Worth noting for this clone: Germline and junction disagree at one end, which may indicate a read error. The chain couples TRBV28 to TRBJ1-6, with TRBD1 as a possible D gene (6 bases). Germline CDR1 is MDHEN and CDR2 is SYDVKM. The length of the CDR3 is 14 residues. CDR3 protein: CASSTSGHNSPFHF. The DNA of the CDR3 is TGTGCCAGCAGTACCTCGGGACATAATTCACCCTTCCACTTT.

V and J are TRBV19 and TRBJ2-3, with 13 bases lining up with TRBD2. After removal of 5 bases from V and 6 bases from J, the junction contained 8 bases not matched to a gene. This CDR3 is 16 amino acids long. Per the germline V gene, CDR1 is LNHDA and CDR2 is SQIVND (reference sequence). The DNA of the CDR3 is TGTGCCAGTAGTGCCTCACTAGCGGGAGGGGTGGATACGCAGTATTTT. Translation gives CASSASLAGGVDTQYF. Complete variable domain (other parts from reference TRBV19 and TRBJ2-3): DGGITQSPKYLFRKEGQNVTLSCEQNLNHDAMYWYRQDPGQGLRLIYYSQIVNDFQKGDIAEGYSVSREKKESFPLTVTSAQKNPTAFYLCASSASLAGGVDTQYFGPGTRLTVL.